One sample yielded the 12 T cell receptor beta chains listed below, sequenced in a study of identical twins. TCRdb redid the calling of the 5' RACE reads with MiXCR, one entry per CDR3 protein. The sample contains under 300,000 distinct CDR3 sequences, 6% to 7% of which appear only once. Separately, the same data were catalogued under a study of T cells expressing NK-cell markers.

Input material: CD8+ T cells sorted from blood. The source of these receptors is a woman between 18 and 29 years old in good health.

This clonotype appeared many times. The chain uses TRBV7-2 and TRBJ2-1; no reliable D call. The germline gives CDR1 SGHTA, CDR2 FQGNSA. V was trimmed by 4 bases and J by 0 bases, leaving 4 bases between them. The CDR3 runs to 13 residues. CDR3 amino acids: CASSWASYNEQFF. CDR3 coding DNA: TGTGCCAGCAGCTGGGCCTCCTACAATGAGCAGTTCTTC.

This chain links TRBV7-8 with TRBJ2-3; D call uncertain. V lost 5 bases and J 6 bases, leaving 12 bases between the germline ends. Per germline, CDR1 SGHVS and CDR2 FQNEAQ. The CDR3 is 13 residues long. The CDR3 protein is CASSPPLDDTQYF. Written as DNA, the CDR3 is TGTGCCAGCAGCCCTCCTTTGGACGATACGCAGTATTTT.

In its sample, this clonotype was seen a few times. A much more abundant neighbour one base away suggests this may be a read error. The chain couples TRBV27 to TRBJ2-7; TRBD1 matches 7 bases. The ends lost 8 bases at V and 0 bases at J; junction bases unmatched: 4. The CDR3 loop spans 13 amino acids. CDR1 and CDR2 from the germline V gene are MNHEY and SMNVEV (reference sequence). CDR3 sequence reads: CASRRDSSYEQYF. The CDR3 DNA reads as TGTGCCAGCCGCCGGGACAGCTCCTACGAGCAGTACTTC.

This chain links TRBV4-1 with TRBJ1-1; tentative D call: TRBD1 (5 bases). Trimming removed 1 base at V and 11 bases at J, with 17 bases between. The CDR3 totals 14 residues. Germline-derived CDR1 and CDR2 are MGHRA and YSYEKL. The CDR3 region is CASSQGLAGGDAFF. DNA of the CDR3: TGCGCCAGCAGCCAAGGACTCGCCGGGGGAGACGCTTTCTTT.

This clonotype was counted ten times or more. The chain has TRBV27 and TRBJ2-1, with 10 bases lining up with TRBD2. This CDR3 is built from 11 residues. Germline V gene sequence: CDR1 MNHEY, CDR2 SMNVEV (reference sequence). J gave up 15 bases and V 6 bases, and 5 bases lay outside the gene matches. The CDR3 DNA reads as TGTGCCAGCAGCACCGGGACTAGCGCGTTCTTC. It is translated as CASSTGTSAFF.

V gene TRBV5-5 combines with J gene TRBJ2-1, with no clear D. CDR3 length equals 15 residues. The germline V and J ends were trimmed by 4 bases and 3 bases, with 14 bases remaining between them. Per germline, CDR1 SGHKS and CDR2 YYEKEE (reference sequence). The CDR3 spells CASSQGDPIYNEQFF. CDR3 bases: TGTGCCAGCAGCCAAGGAGACCCCATCTACAATGAGCAGTTCTTC.

The gene calls are TRBV3-1 and TRBJ1-2; D is unresolved. Trimming pared 1 base from V and 4 bases from J, leaving 13 bases between. This CDR3 spans 15 amino acids. Germline assignment: CDR1 LGHDT and CDR2 YNNKEL (reference sequence). The CDR3 reads CASSQVREFGYGYTF. The CDR3 DNA is TGTGCCAGCAGCCAAGTTCGGGAGTTTGGCTATGGCTACACCTTC.

This clonotype was detected ten times or more. V and J are TRBV7-9 and TRBJ2-5, with D uncertain. The CDR3 spans 13 residues. The V gene lost 7 bases and the J gene lost 3 bases, with 12 bases spanning the gap. Germline values: CDR1 SEHNR, CDR2 FQNEAQ (reference sequence). CDR3 amino acids: CASIPPREETQYF. DNA of the CDR3: TGTGCCAGCATCCCCCCCCGGGAAGAGACCCAGTACTTC.

This clonotype was seen a few times. The chain recombines TRBV18 with TRBJ1-1, with D uncertain. V gave up 0 bases and J gave up 4 bases, with 24 bases separating them. From germline, CDR1 is KGHSH and CDR2 LQKENI. This CDR3 has 19 residues. CDR3 in amino acids: CASSPPAFLMRVFSTEAFF. Written as DNA, the CDR3 is TGTGCCAGCTCACCACCGGCCTTTCTAATGAGGGTGTTCAGCACTGAAGCTTTCTTT.

The sample holds many counts of this clonotype. The rearrangement joins TRBV7-9 to TRBJ2-5; no firm D call. Per the germline V gene, CDR1 is SEHNR and CDR2 is FQNEAQ (reference sequence). Trimming removed 5 bases at V and 1 base at J, with 11 bases between. The CDR3 consists of 14 residues. Here the CDR3 DNA reads TGTGCCAGCAGCCCCCATGTTGGCCAAGAGACCCAGTACTTC. Translated: CASSPHVGQETQYF.

The genes are TRBV20-1 and TRBJ1-5; D not resolved. V was cut by 1 base and J by 3 bases, with 10 bases left in between. Germline V gene lookup returns CDR1 DFQATT and CDR2 SNEGSKA (reference sequence). The CDR3 is 14 residues long. CDR3 nucleotides: TGCAGTGCTAGAGGCGGGCAGTCCAATCAGCCCCAGCATTTT. Its translation: CSARGGQSNQPQHF.

V and J are TRBV6-1 and TRBJ2-3; D is unresolved. V dropped 5 bases and J dropped 2 bases, with 8 bases sitting between them. Germline V CDR1 and CDR2: MNHNS, SASEGT. The CDR3 is made up of 13 amino acids. Here the CDR3 reads CASSTPFTDTQYF. In DNA form, the CDR3 reads TGTGCCAGCAGTACCCCTTTCACAGATACGCAGTATTTT.